This TCR beta chain was recorded in a study of cytomegalovirus exposure and HLA in healthy donors. This clone was counted a few times. The antigen is undetermined. With only one base between it and a far larger clone, this is likely a read error. Both 60 Vbeta primers and 13 Jbeta primers went into the PCR. TCRdb keeps only in-frame clones here, not all; method: immunoSEQ multiplex PCR. The sample lists some 74,000 clones; 65% to 70% were seen once. Regarding the study as a whole: Sequencing probably produced one cluster of sequence variants that were highly shared. Other equally common chains were less clonally expanded than HLA-associated TCR beta chains, a later analysis showed.

The CDR3 totals 14 residues. Germline values: CDR1 MDHEN, CDR2 SYDVKM. The V end lost 5 bases, the J end lost 6 bases, and 14 bases lay between the germline ends. This sequence originates from a man in his forties in good health and CMV-seropositive. The sample consisted of PBMCs. The chain has TRBV28 and TRBJ1-5, with D unclear. CDR3 region: CASSPLPRSQPQHF. CDR3 in DNA: TGTGCCAGCAGTCCCCTTCCCCGGAGTCAGCCCCAGCATTTT.